This TCR beta chain was captured by sequencing in a study of blood T cell repertoires in COVID-19. Study at large: Samples came from the United States, Italy and Spain, spanning acute and convalescent COVID-19.

Original data processing: It was from reference gene primer amplification that nucleated cell counts were estimated. Assay used: immunoSEQ multiplex PCR; TCRdb lists only in-frame clones, some missing. V, J and clone size reflect that table, while D and trimming were determined from the DNA. Here the sample spans 200,000 to 300,000 clones, less than 90% being singletons. Per the germline V gene, CDR1 is SEHNR and CDR2 is FQNEAQ (reference sequence). Trimming removed 5 bases from V and 3 bases from J; junction bases left unmatched: 11. CDR3 length equals 16 residues. This TCR was recovered from a woman aged 40-49 years who had recovered from COVID-19. The sample comprised peripheral blood. This chain uses TRBV7-9 with TRBJ2-3; 7 bases fit TRBD2. In DNA, the CDR3 is TGTGCCAGCAGCCCAGCAGCGGGATTAGGGACAGATACGCAGTATTTT. This gives the protein CASSPAAGLGTDTQYF.